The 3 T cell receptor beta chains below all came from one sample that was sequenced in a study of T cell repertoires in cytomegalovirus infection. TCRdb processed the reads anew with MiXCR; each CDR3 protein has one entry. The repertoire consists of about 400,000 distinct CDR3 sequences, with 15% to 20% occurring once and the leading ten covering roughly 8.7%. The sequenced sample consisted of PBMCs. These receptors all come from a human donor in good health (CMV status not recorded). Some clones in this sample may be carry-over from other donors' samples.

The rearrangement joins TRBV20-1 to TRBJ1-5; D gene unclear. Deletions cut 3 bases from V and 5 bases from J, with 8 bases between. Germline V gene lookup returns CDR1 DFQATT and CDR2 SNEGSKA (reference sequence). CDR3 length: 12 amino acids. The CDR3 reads CSASQVDQPQHF. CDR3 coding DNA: TGCAGTGCTAGCCAGGTCGATCAGCCCCAGCATTTT.

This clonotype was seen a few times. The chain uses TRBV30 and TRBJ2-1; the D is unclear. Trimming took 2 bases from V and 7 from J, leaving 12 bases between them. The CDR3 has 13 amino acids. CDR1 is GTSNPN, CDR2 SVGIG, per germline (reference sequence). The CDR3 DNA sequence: TGTGCCTGGAGTCCTACTTCGAAGAATGAGCAGTTCTTC. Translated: CAWSPTSKNEQFF.

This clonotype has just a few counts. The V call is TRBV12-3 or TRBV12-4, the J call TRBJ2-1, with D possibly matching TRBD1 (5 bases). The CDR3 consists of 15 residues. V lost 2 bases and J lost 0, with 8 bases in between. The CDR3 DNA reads TGTGCCAGCAGTTTACGACAGTCCTCCTACAATGAGCAGTTCTTC. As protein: CASSLRQSSYNEQFF.